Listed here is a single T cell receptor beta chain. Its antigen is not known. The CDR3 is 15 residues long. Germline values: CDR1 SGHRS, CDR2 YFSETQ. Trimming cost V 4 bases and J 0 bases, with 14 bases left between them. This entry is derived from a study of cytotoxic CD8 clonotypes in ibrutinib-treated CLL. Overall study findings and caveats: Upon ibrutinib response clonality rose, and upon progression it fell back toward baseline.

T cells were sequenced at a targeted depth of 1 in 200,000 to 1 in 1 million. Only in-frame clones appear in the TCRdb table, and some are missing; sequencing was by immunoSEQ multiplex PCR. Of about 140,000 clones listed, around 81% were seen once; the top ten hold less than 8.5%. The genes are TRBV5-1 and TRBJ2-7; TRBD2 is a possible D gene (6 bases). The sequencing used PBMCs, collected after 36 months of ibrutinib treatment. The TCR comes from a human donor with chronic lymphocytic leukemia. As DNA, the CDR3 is TGCGCCAGCAGCGTTGGAGGGACTTACTCCTACGAGCAGTACTTC. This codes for CASSVGGTYSYEQYF.